This is a list of T cell receptor beta chains from one sample in a study of identical twins. TCRdb re-analysed the 5' RACE reads in MiXCR, keeping a single row per CDR3 protein. The sample lists 500,000 to 700,000 distinct CDR3 sequences; around 7.5% were seen once. The data also belong to a second study, concerning yellow fever vaccine responses in identical twins.

The sequenced sample consisted of PBMCs. These receptors were obtained from a woman between 18 and 30 years old in good health. Each CDR3 is given without its conserved first and last residue. Fields, in order: D gene, V gene, CDR3 protein. A D gene is named only where the DNA matches it firmly.

. | TRBV11-2 | ASSGGPGAETQY
TRBD1 | TRBV10-3 | AISVAGTEEETQY
TRBD1 | TRBV28 | ASRRDRVEQY
. | TRBV5-1 | ASSLQGSPTDTQY
. | TRBV20-1 | SVRQGVAELDTQY
TRBD1 | TRBV29-1 | SARARGKAEAF
TRBD1 | TRBV10-2 | ASSETDRVSYEQY
. | TRBV9 | ASSVGPVTGNTIY
TRBD2 | TRBV3-1 | ASSRGTSGFKEQY
. | TRBV15 | ATRAAGGAEAF
. | TRBV4-1 | ASSLDPGLSNYGYT
TRBD1 | TRBV6-1 | ASSEGRGLETQY
. | TRBV6-1 | ASSGDARIPLH
. | TRBV27 | ASSLVGPDTQY
. | TRBV12-3/TRBV12-4 | ASSLVGAVGAF
. | TRBV5-1 | ASSLDGRGTEAF
TRBD1 | TRBV7-2 | ASSPGGTGTNYVYT
TRBD2 | TRBV29-1 | SVERTSGPTDTQY
TRBD1 | TRBV12-3/TRBV12-4 | ASSPGQGGINEQF
TRBD1 | TRBV28 | ASRLGQGAGYT
TRBD1 | TRBV28 | ASRKGAMGQPQH
. | TRBV14 | ASSQDPPGNTEAF
. | TRBV12-3/TRBV12-4 | ASRLDSNTEAF
TRBD2 | TRBV20-1 | SARQRAGETDTQY
TRBD2 | TRBV5-1 | ASSLAGLAGPYEQY
. | TRBV5-5 | ASSLYVSSNTGELF
. | TRBV2 | ASSDSIDTIY
TRBD2 | TRBV4-1 | ASGRTSGSVDTQY
TRBD2 | TRBV7-2 | ASSPTRLAGVTGELF
. | TRBV13 | ASSRRDGRANTEAF
TRBD1 | TRBV5-1 | ASSTGQGMVKTQY
TRBD1 | TRBV6-2/TRBV6-3 | ASSYFRTGSPPSEAF
. | TRBV7-8 | ASSITRVSGSYNEQF
TRBD2 | TRBV28 | ASSLIGLAGSTDTQY
. | TRBV7-3 | ASSLTLEAEAF
. | TRBV7-6 | ASSAEGVTDTQY
. | TRBV5-1 | ASSWGDSSGNTEAF